This entry is about one T cell receptor (beta chain). Its antigen is currently unknown. CDR3 length: 15 residues. V trimming: 0 bases; J trimming: 7 bases; junction bases outside the gene matches: 8. In germline, CDR1 is SEHNR, CDR2 FQNEAQ (reference sequence). These data originate in a study of blood T cells in healthy people across ages. Notes on the study in general: Diversity estimates drawn from one million T cells were deemed underestimates.

Healthy Caucasians from Russia aged about 6 to 95 served as donors. RNA extraction gave at least 6 micrograms of total RNA per sample. The use of a sample-barcoded 5' primer and a J-beta primer mix characterized a second PCR of roughly 6 to 11 cycles. TCRdb independently ran MiXCR on the 5' RACE reads; one entry per CDR3 protein. The sample shows around 2 million distinct CDR3 sequences, about two fifths of them seen only once. Input material: blood. The chain links TRBV7-9 to TRBJ1-2, with 7 bases matching TRBD1. The clonotype originates from a human donor in good health. The CDR3 DNA reads as TGTGCCAGCAGCTTAGCTGGGACAGCGGTTCCTGGCTACACCTTC. This sequence encodes CASSLAGTAVPGYTF.